The rows below give T cell receptor beta chains drawn from one sample of a study of T cells expressing NK-cell markers. TCRdb reprocessed the 5' RACE reads, keeping one entry per CDR3 protein, no DNA. The sample's table shows under 600,000 distinct CDR3 sequences. Material: blood T cells: a sorted CD56 or NKG2C T cell subset, CD4+ or CD8+ T cells, or bulk PBMC T cells (not recorded which). The receptors derive from a woman between 45 and 65 years old in good health. The CDR3 runs from the conserved cysteine through the conserved F or W.

>TRBJ2-2|TRBV5-1
CASSLVVTRELSGELFF
>TRBJ2-1|TRBV10-1
CASSESLGGGTEQFF
>TRBJ1-1|TRBV3-1
CATMPRLDTEAFF
>TRBJ2-2|TRBV6-1
CASSENGRAQFF
>TRBJ1-1|TRBV29-1
CASRNMNTEAFF
>TRBJ2-5|TRBV6-2/TRBV6-3
CASSIAGATYQETQYF
>TRBJ2-3|TRBV24-1
CATSEINTDTQYF
>TRBJ1-4|TRBV7-9
CASSSLGILNEKLFF
>TRBJ1-4|TRBV12-3/TRBV12-4
CASSPHREGNEKLFF
>TRBJ2-1|TRBV20-1
CSAYPGTGGNEQFF
>TRBJ1-2|TRBV30
CAWSRDRPYGYTF
>TRBJ2-3|TRBV10-3
CAIRAWGESDTQYF
>TRBJ2-1|TRBV28
CASSFPPGRKSNEQFF
>TRBJ2-1|TRBV20-1
CSASPRGWYSNEQFF